Listed here are 5 T cell receptor beta chains from one sample, sequenced in a study of blood T cell repertoires in COVID-19 (dated by TCRdb to about 2020). Library generation was performed with the immunoSEQ multiplex PCR assay. The table was pulled from immuneACCESS by TCRdb, which kept in-frame rearrangements only. Such tables lose some clones; where checked, under half of the loss comes from unresolved V genes, and the rest has no known cause. The sample records about 400,000 clones, roughly 86% of which are singletons. The top ten clonotypes cover around 3% of the sample. What was sequenced was peripheral blood. The receptor source for this set is a human donor in a cohort sampled during active COVID-19.

In this sample, this clone turned up a few times. CDR3 DNA sequence: TGTGCCAGCAGCAACAGCGGGTTCTCCTACGAGCAGTACTTC. It specifies CASSNSGFSYEQYF. The J gene is TRBJ2-7, the V gene TRBV7-9; weak D call: TRBD2 (6 bases). There are 14 residues in the CDR3. V was shortened by 5 bases and J by 0 bases, with 11 bases between the two germline ends. Germline CDR1 reads SEHNR; CDR2 reads FQNEAQ (reference sequence).

This chain links TRBV7-9 with TRBJ1-2, with D possibly TRBD1 on 6 matching bases. V was trimmed by 8 bases and J by 6 bases, leaving 19 bases between them. CDR1 is SEHNR, CDR2 FQNEAQ, per germline (reference sequence). This CDR3 contains 14 residues. The CDR3 nucleotides read TGTGCCAGCCGAAAAGACAGGCATGGACATGGCTACACCTTC. Residues: CASRKDRHGHGYTF.

The V gene is TRBV28, the J gene TRBJ2-7, with D hard to call. CDR1 and CDR2 from the germline V gene are MDHEN and SYDVKM. The ends were cut back, 6 bases at V and 0 bases at J, with 12 bases in the middle. This CDR3 is 14 amino acids long. CDR3 bases: TGTGCCAGCAGCCCTAACCTTGGCTCCTACGAGCAGTACTTC. Translating gives CASSPNLGSYEQYF.

The J gene is TRBJ2-1, the V gene TRBV24-1, with D uncertain. Germline CDR1 is KGHDR and CDR2 is SFDVKD. This CDR3 contains 14 residues. The germline V and J ends were trimmed by 2 bases and 4 bases, with 8 bases remaining between them. CDR3 sequence: CATSDSGLYNEQFF. The CDR3 bases are TGTGCCACCAGTGATTCAGGATTATACAATGAGCAGTTCTTC.

The rearrangement joins TRBV28 to TRBJ2-3; no definite D call. Trimming removed 7 bases from V and 0 bases from J, with 29 bases in between. The CDR3 consists of 20 residues. Germline V gives CDR1 MDHEN, CDR2 SYDVKM. The CDR3 DNA reads TGTGCCAGCATGGTATTGGCTAGACCAAGCCCCAGCACTAGCACAGATACGCAGTATTTT. The encoded protein is CASMVLARPSPSTSTDTQYF. Using reference TRBV28 and TRBJ2-3 for the parts outside the CDR3, the full variable domain is DVKVTQSSRYLVKRTGEKVFLECVQDMDHENMFWYRQDPGLGLRLIYFSYDVKMKEKGDIPEGYSVSREKKERFSLILESASTNQTSMYLCASMVLARPSPSTSTDTQYFGPGTRLTVL.